This T cell receptor beta chain was recovered during a study of blood T cell repertoires in COVID-19. Looking at the study overall: Samples came from the United States, Italy and Spain, spanning acute and convalescent COVID-19. PBMCs, B-cell-depleted T cells, or T cells provided the cDNA or gDNA that made up the material.

Under the authors' procedure: How many nucleated cells were present was estimated from reference gene primer amplification. The protocol was immunoSEQ multiplex PCR, while the TCRdb copy is restricted to in-frame clones and leaves out a portion. The V and J calls and clone size come from that table; D and trimming were worked out from the DNA. The sample lists roughly 75,000 clones, roughly 86% seen once, with about 0.8% in the top ten. There are a few counts of this clone. The TCR was taken from a woman between 65 and 79 years old with acute or convalescent COVID-19. The sample taken for sequencing was peripheral blood.

CDR3 residues: CASSPTGGEKLFF. The CDR3 DNA is TGTGCCAGCAGCCCTACAGGGGGGGAAAAACTGTTTTTT. This sequence joins TRBV7-2 and TRBJ1-4; 8 positions match TRBD1. The CDR3 is made up of 13 amino acids. Germline CDR1 is SGHTA and CDR2 is FQGNSA. Germline trimming cut 5 bases from V and 8 bases from J; bases unmatched to any gene: 4.